The sequence of this T cell receptor beta chain was determined in a study of shared clonotypes between healthy human individuals. In the study overall: A donor's plate count was three for CD4 naive and three for CD4 memory; CD8 naive had two and CD8 memory one.

Roughly 200 ng DNA, tens of thousands of T cell genomes, went into each sorted-subset replicate PCR. Libraries were prepared by immunoSEQ multiplex PCR; TCRdb keeps only in-frame clonotypes and omits some of them. Of about 960,000 clones detected, roughly 72% appear once; the ten largest clones hold over 1.3%. The V gene end was trimmed by 4 bases and the J gene end by 6 bases; junction bases not matched to a gene: 17. Per the germline V gene, CDR1 is SGDLS and CDR2 is YYNGEE. This CDR3 spans 17 amino acids. This receptor was obtained from a man in his late teens or twenties in good health. The sequenced sample consisted of memory CD4+ T cells sorted from blood. Indicated subset: CD45RA-negative fraction. The V gene is TRBV9, the J gene TRBJ2-3; 7 nucleotides align to TRBD2. In DNA, the CDR3 is TGTGCCAGCAGCCAAAGGCTAGCGGACAAGTTCCCGGATACGCAGTATTTT. It codes for CASSQRLADKFPDTQYF.